One T cell receptor (beta chain) is described in this entry. Its antigen is not identified. TCR alpha and beta CDR3 regions were amplified from RNA using iRepertoire nested multiplex PCR. For one-step reverse transcription and amplification, 100-400 ng of tissue mRNA or PBMC total RNA was used. In TCRdb, the multiplex PCR reads were re-called with MiXCR into one record per CDR3 protein. The sample has 2,800 or so distinct CDR3 sequences, roughly a third seen once. With 6 bases removed from V and 4 bases from J, the gap between germline ends came to 16 bases. The V gene's germline CDR1 is DFQATT and CDR2 SNEGSKA (reference sequence). This CDR3 spans 14 amino acids. The data belong to a study of glioma-infiltrating T cells. Study-wide findings and caveats: Non-neoplastic patients had below-expected tissue-blood divergence, while all gliomas exceeded expectation.

The sequenced sample was glioma tissue, nonneoplastic brain tissue, or PBMCs (not recorded which). This TCR derives from a human donor with low-grade glioma or glioblastoma, undergoing nonglioma brain surgery, or in good health (not recorded which). V and J are TRBV20-1 and TRBJ2-1, with D tentatively TRBD2 (5 bases). The CDR3 region is CSAPEKRWYNEQFF. DNA for the CDR3: TGCAGTGCCCCGGAAAAGCGGTGGTACAATGAGCAGTTCTTC.